Listed here are 14 T cell receptor beta chains from one sample, sequenced in a study of CD8 T cells in ankylosing spondylitis (dated by TCRdb to the late 2010s). The library was made by 5' RACE. For sequencing, an Illumina HiSeq 2500 was employed. TCRdb applied fastp at Q25 and MiXCR to the public reads, then kept only in-frame beta chains. Under each unique CDR3 protein, matching rows form one entry showing the most common genes and DNA. Present in this sample are 350,000 or so distinct CDR3 sequences, under 14% of which were seen just once. The ten largest clones take up 8% to 9.5% of the sample. Material: blood, either unsorted or a sorted T cell fraction (not recorded which). These receptors were collected from a female donor with ankylosing spondylitis or in good health (not recorded which).

This clonotype has just a few counts. The V and J genes are TRBV10-3 and TRBJ2-1, with TRBD2 matching 7 bases. The CDR3 contains 12 residues. Unmatched junction bases numbered 8, after V lost 10 bases and J lost 8 bases. Per germline, CDR1 ENHRY and CDR2 SYGVKD. The CDR3: CASGLVGDEQFF. In DNA form, the CDR3 reads TGTGCCAGCGGACTAGTGGGGGATGAGCAGTTCTTC.

This clonotype was recorded at least ten times. V is TRBV12-3 or TRBV12-4 and J is TRBJ1-4; D is ambiguous. The CDR3 consists of 16 residues. With 3 bases removed from V and 1 base from J, the gap between germline ends came to 12 bases. The DNA of the CDR3 is TGTGCCAGCAGTTTTTTTATGGCGGAAACTAATGAAAAACTGTTTTTT. Its translation is CASSFFMAETNEKLFF.

In its sample, this clonotype was seen many times. The chain carries TRBV5-1 and TRBJ1-3, with D possibly TRBD1 on 6 matching bases. The germline CDR1 and CDR2 sequences are SGHRS and YFSETQ. Between the trimmed V and J ends, which lost 0 bases and 0 bases, there was a span of 10 bases. This CDR3 has 16 residues. In DNA, the CDR3 is TGCGCCAGCAGCTTGGCTGGACAGAGCTCTGGAAACACCATATATTTT. Amino acid sequence: CASSLAGQSSGNTIYF. Filled out from reference TRBV5-1 and TRBJ1-3, the complete variable domain reads KAGVTQTPRYLIKTRGQQVTLSCSPISGHRSVSWYQQTPGQGLQFLFEYFSETQRNKGNFPGRFSGRQFSNSRSEMNVSTLELGDSALYLCASSLAGQSSGNTIYFGEGSWLTVV.

This clonotype was found many times. V usage is TRBV12-3 or TRBV12-4 and J usage is TRBJ2-1; 9 bases map to TRBD2. The CDR3 loop spans 16 amino acids. V lost 4 bases and J lost 6; bases outside the gene matches: 10. As DNA, the CDR3 is TGTGCCAGCAGTTCCCCATCAGCGGGGGGCTCCAATGAGCAGTTCTTC. This sequence encodes CASSSPSAGGSNEQFF.

The J gene is TRBJ2-7, the V gene TRBV7-6; possible D gene TRBD1, 7 bases. Trimming left V 2 bases short and J 3 bases short, with 11 bases between. Germline V gives CDR1 SGHVS, CDR2 FNYEAQ. CDR3 length: 14 residues. DNA of the CDR3: TGTGCCAGCAGCTTACAGGGGGAGGTCTACGAGCAGTACTTC. It specifies CASSLQGEVYEQYF.

The V call is TRBV7-2, the J call TRBJ2-7; D perhaps matches TRBD1 (6 bases). V was shortened by 3 bases and J by 6 bases, with 15 bases between the two germline ends. Germline loops: CDR1 SGHTA, CDR2 FQGNSA. The CDR3 is 14 amino acids. The CDR3 sequence is CASSFRDTSREQYF. For the CDR3, the DNA is TGTGCCAGCAGCTTCCGGGACACCAGCCGCGAGCAGTACTTC. Using reference TRBV7-2 and TRBJ2-7 for the parts outside the CDR3, the full variable domain is GAGVSQSPSNKVTEKGKDVELRCDPISGHTALYWYRQSLGQGLEFLIYFQGNSAPDKSGLPSDRFSAERTGGSVSTLTIQRTQQEDSAVYLCASSFRDTSREQYFGPGTRLTVT.

This clonotype was detected many times. This chain links TRBV20-1 with TRBJ2-5; D is unclear. Germline CDR1 and CDR2: DFQATT and SNEGSKA (reference sequence). This CDR3 is 13 amino acids long. V was cut by 3 bases and J by 5 bases, with 13 bases left in between. Here the CDR3 reads CSASFKVRETQYF. CDR3 DNA: TGCAGTGCTAGTTTTAAGGTTCGGGAGACCCAGTACTTC.

This clonotype was detected a few times. This chain uses TRBV30 with TRBJ2-5, with 10 positions matching TRBD1. The CDR3 is made up of 14 amino acids. CDR1 and CDR2 (germline): GTSNPN, SVGIG (reference sequence). The J segment lost 5 bases and the V segment lost 0 bases, leaving 3 bases of the junction unmatched. Written as DNA, the CDR3 is TGTGCCTGGAGTGTAGACAGGGGGCGTGAGACCCAGTACTTC. Amino acid sequence: CAWSVDRGRETQYF. The whole variable domain, filled in from reference TRBV30 and TRBJ2-5, reads SQTIHQWPATLVQPVGSPLSLECTVEGTSNPNLYWYRQAAGRGLQLLFYSVGIGQISSEVPQNLSASRPQDRQFILSSKKLLLSDSGFYLCAWSVDRGRETQYFGPGTRLLVL.

This clonotype was found a few times. The J gene is TRBJ1-6, the V gene TRBV3-1; no firm D call. V was clipped by 1 base and J by 7 bases, with 5 bases between them. Germline V lookup: CDR1 LGHDT, CDR2 YNNKEL (reference sequence). This CDR3 is built from 13 residues. CDR3: CASSQVLNSPLHF. The CDR3, as DNA: TGTGCCAGCAGCCAAGTTTTGAATTCACCCCTCCACTTT.

There are many counts of this clonotype. The gene calls are TRBV20-1 and TRBJ1-2; the match to TRBD1 covers 7 bases. The CDR3 sequence is 13 residues long. The ends lost 5 bases at V and 2 bases at J; junction bases unmatched: 5. The germline CDR1 and CDR2 sequences are DFQATT and SNEGSKA (reference sequence). CDR3 residues: CSAALQGNYGYTF. In DNA form, the CDR3 reads TGCAGTGCTGCCCTACAGGGGAACTATGGCTACACCTTC.

The chain couples TRBV12-3 or TRBV12-4 to TRBJ1-1; D not resolved. The V end was cut by 3 bases, the J end by 6 bases, with 8 bases between. The CDR3 loop spans 12 amino acids. The CDR3 is CASSFLMAEAFF. Written as DNA, the CDR3 is TGTGCCAGCAGTTTTCTTATGGCTGAAGCTTTCTTT.

The chain links TRBV5-1 to TRBJ2-3; TRBD2 might be the D (6 bases). With 3 bases removed from V and 0 bases from J, the gap between germline ends came to 11 bases. This CDR3 has 15 residues. From germline, CDR1 is SGHRS and CDR2 YFSETQ. The CDR3 loop reads CASSSGGQSTDTQYF. CDR3 nucleotides: TGCGCCAGCAGCTCCGGAGGGCAAAGCACAGATACGCAGTATTTT.

V is TRBV29-1 and J is TRBJ2-3; D gene unclear. Germline CDR1 is SQVTM and CDR2 is ANQGSEA. The V and J ends lost 3 bases and 1 base respectively, with 11 bases between them. CDR3 size: 14 residues. CDR3 sequence reads: CSVDRPSRTDTQYF. DNA for the CDR3: TGCAGCGTTGACAGACCCTCCCGCACAGATACGCAGTATTTT.

This clonotype occurred many times. This chain links TRBV20-1 with TRBJ2-2, with TRBD2 identical over 7 bases. J lost 8 bases, V lost 4 bases, and 7 bases had no gene match. The CDR3 totals 13 residues. Germline CDR1 reads DFQATT; CDR2 reads SNEGSKA (reference sequence). This CDR3 reads CSANNGRWGELFF. CDR3 bases: TGCAGTGCTAATAACGGGAGGTGGGGGGAGCTGTTTTTT.